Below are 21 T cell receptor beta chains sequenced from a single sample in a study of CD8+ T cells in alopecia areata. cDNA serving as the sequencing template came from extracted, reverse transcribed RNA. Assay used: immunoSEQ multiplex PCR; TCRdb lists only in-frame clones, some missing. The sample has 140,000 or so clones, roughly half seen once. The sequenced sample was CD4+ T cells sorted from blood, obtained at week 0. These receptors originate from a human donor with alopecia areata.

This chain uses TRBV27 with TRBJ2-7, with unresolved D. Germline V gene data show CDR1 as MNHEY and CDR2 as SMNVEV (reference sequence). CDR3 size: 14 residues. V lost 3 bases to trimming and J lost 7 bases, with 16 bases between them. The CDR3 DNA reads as TGTGCCAGCAGTTTCTTCGGTAGGACCTCTGAGCAGTACTTC. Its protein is CASSFFGRTSEQYF.

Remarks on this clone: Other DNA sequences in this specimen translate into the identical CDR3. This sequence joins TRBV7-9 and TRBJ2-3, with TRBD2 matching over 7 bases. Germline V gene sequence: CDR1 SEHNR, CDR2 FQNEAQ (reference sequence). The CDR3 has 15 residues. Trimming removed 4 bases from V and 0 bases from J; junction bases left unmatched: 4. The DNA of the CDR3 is TGTGCCAGCAGCTACAGCGGGGCTAGCACAGATACGCAGTATTTT. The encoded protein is CASSYSGASTDTQYF. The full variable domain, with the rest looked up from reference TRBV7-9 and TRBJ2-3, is DTGVSQNPRHKITKRGQNVTFRCDPISEHNRLYWYRQTLGQGPEFLTYFQNEAQLEKSRLLSDRFSAERPKGSFSTLEIQRTEQGDSAMYLCASSYSGASTDTQYFGPGTRLTVL.

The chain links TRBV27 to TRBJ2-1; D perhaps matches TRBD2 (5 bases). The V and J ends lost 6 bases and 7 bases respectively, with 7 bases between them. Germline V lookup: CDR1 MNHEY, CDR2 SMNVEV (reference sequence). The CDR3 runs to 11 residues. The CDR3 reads CASSRGNEQFF. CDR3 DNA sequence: TGTGCCAGCAGCCGAGGGAATGAGCAGTTCTTC.

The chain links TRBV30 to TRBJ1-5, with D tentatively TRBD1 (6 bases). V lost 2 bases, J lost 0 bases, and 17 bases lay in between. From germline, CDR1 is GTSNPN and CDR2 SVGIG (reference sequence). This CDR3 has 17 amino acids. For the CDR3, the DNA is TGTGCCTGGAGTCGAGGGGGGAGTTCGGATAGCAATCAGCCCCAGCATTTT. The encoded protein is CAWSRGGSSDSNQPQHF.

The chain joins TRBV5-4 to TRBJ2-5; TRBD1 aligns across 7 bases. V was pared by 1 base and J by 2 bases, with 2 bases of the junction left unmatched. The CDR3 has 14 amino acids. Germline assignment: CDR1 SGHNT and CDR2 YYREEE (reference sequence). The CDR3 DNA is TGTGCCAGCAGCTTGACAGGGGATCAAGAGACCCAGTACTTC. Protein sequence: CASSLTGDQETQYF.

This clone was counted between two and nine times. The CDR3 sequence is CASTKLGGETQYF. CDR3 nucleotides: TGTGCCAGCACGAAGTTAGGGGGTGAGACCCAGTACTTC. The gene calls are TRBV2 and TRBJ2-5; D is perhaps TRBD1 (6 bases). CDR3 length: 13 amino acids. Trimming stripped 7 bases from V and 5 bases from J, with 14 bases between. Germline CDR1 is SNHLY and CDR2 is FYNNEI. The variable domain in full, completed from reference TRBV2 and TRBJ2-5, reads EPEVTQTPSHQVTQMGQEVILRCVPISNHLYFYWYRQILGQKVEFLVSFYNNEISEKSEIFDDQFSVERPDGSNFTLKIRSTKLEDSAMYFCASTKLGGETQYFGPGTRLLVL.

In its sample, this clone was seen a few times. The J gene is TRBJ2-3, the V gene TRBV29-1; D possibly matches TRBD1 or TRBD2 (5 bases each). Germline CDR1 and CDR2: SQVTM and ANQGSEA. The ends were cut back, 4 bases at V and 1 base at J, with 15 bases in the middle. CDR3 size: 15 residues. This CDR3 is CSVGGWGSGTDTQYF. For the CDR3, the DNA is TGCAGCGTTGGAGGGTGGGGGAGTGGCACAGATACGCAGTATTTT.

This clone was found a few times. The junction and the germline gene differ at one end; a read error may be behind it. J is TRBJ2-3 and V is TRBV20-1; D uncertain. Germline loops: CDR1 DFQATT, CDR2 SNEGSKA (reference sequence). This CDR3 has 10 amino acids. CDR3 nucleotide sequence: TGCAGTGCTAGAGTTGATGAAGTAGTTTTT. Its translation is CSARVDEVVF.

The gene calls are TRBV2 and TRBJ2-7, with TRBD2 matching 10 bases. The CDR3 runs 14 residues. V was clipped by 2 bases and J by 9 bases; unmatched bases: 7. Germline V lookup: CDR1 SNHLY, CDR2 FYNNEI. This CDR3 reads CASSESGSGGPQYF. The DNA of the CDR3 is TGTGCCAGCAGTGAATCGGGTAGCGGGGGGCCGCAGTACTTC.

Here the CDR3 reads CASRRYEQYF. CDR3 bases: TGTGCCAGCAGGCGCTACGAGCAGTACTTC. The chain is built from TRBV9 and TRBJ2-7; D unclear. CDR3 length: 10 amino acids. Per germline, CDR1 SGDLS and CDR2 YYNGEE. The ends were cut back, 5 bases at V and 3 bases at J, with 3 bases in the middle.

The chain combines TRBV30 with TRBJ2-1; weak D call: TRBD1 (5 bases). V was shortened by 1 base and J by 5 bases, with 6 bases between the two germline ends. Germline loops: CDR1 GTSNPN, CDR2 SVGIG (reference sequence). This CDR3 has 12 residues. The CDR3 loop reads CAWSEGNNEQFF. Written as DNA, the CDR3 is TGTGCCTGGAGTGAGGGGAACAATGAGCAGTTCTTC.

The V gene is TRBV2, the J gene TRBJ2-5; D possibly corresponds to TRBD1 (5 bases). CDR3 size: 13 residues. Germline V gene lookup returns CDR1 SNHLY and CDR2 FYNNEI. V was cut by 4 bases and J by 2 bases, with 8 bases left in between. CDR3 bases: TGTGCCAGCAGTGTAGGGGCGCAAGAGACCCAGTACTTC. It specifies CASSVGAQETQYF. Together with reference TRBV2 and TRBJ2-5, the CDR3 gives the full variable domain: EPEVTQTPSHQVTQMGQEVILRCVPISNHLYFYWYRQILGQKVEFLVSFYNNEISEKSEIFDDQFSVERPDGSNFTLKIRSTKLEDSAMYFCASSVGAQETQYFGPGTRLLVL.

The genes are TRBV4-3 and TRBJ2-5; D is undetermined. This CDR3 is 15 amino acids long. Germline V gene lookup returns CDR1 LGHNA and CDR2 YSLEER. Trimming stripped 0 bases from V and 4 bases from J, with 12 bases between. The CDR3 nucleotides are TGCGCCAGCAGCCAAGATCTCCTTGGCCCAGAGACCCAGTACTTC. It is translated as CASSQDLLGPETQYF.

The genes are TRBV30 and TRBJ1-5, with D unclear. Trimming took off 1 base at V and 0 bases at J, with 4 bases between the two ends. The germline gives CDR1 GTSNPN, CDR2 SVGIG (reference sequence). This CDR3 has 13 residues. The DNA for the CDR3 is TGTGCCTGGAGTGGCTATAGCAATCAGCCCCAGCATTTT. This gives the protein CAWSGYSNQPQHF. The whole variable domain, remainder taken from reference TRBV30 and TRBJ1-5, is SQTIHQWPATLVQPVGSPLSLECTVEGTSNPNLYWYRQAAGRGLQLLFYSVGIGQISSEVPQNLSASRPQDRQFILSSKKLLLSDSGFYLCAWSGYSNQPQHFGDGTRLSIL.

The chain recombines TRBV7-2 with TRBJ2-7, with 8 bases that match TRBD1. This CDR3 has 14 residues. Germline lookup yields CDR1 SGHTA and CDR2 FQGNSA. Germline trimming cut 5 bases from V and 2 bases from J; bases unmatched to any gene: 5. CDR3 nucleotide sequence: TGTGCCAGCAGCCGAGACAGGGGTCCCTACGAGCAGTACTTC. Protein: CASSRDRGPYEQYF.

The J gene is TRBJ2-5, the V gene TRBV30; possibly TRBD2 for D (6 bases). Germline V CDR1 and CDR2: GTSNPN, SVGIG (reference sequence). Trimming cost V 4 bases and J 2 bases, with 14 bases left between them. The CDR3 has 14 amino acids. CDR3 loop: CAWTRDWKQETQYF. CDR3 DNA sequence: TGTGCCTGGACCCGGGACTGGAAGCAAGAGACCCAGTACTTC.

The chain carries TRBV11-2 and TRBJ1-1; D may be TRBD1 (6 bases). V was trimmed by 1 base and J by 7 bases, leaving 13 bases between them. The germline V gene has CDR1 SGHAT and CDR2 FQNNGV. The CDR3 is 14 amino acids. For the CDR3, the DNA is TGTGCCAGCAGCTTAGCTTCGTCACAGGGTGAAGCTTTCTTT. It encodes CASSLASSQGEAFF.

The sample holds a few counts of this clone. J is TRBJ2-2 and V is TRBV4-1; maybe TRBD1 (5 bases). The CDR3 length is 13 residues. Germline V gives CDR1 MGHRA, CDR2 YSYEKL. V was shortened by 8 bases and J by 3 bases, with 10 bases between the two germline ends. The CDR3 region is CASSGPHTGELFF. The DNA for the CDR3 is TGCGCCAGCTCAGGGCCCCACACCGGGGAGCTGTTTTTT.

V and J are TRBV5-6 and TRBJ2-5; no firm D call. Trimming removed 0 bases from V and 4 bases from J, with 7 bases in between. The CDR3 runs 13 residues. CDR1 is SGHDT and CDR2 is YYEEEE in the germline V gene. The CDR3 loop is CASSLASGETQYF. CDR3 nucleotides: TGTGCCAGCAGCTTGGCCTCAGGAGAGACCCAGTACTTC.

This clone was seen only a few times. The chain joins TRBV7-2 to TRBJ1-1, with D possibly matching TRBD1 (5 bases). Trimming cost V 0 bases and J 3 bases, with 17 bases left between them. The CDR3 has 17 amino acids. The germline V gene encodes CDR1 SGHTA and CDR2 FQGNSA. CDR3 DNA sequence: TGTGCCAGCAGCTTAGCGCTAATTAGGGGCCGGGACACTGAAGCTTTCTTT. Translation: CASSLALIRGRDTEAFF. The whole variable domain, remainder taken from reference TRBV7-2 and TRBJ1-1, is GAGVSQSPSNKVTEKGKDVELRCDPISGHTALYWYRQSLGQGLEFLIYFQGNSAPDKSGLPSDRFSAERTGGSVSTLTIQRTQQEDSAVYLCASSLALIRGRDTEAFFGQGTRLTVV.

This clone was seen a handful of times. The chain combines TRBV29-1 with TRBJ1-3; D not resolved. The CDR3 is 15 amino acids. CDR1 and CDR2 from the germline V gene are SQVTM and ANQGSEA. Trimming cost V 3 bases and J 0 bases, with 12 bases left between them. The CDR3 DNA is TGCAGCGTTGAGGGAACAGAGTCCTCTGGAAACACCATATATTTT. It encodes CSVEGTESSGNTIYF.